This T cell receptor (beta chain) came from a study of blood T cell repertoires in COVID-19. Clinical history reported by participants formed the basis on which cohorts were assigned. Measured with immunoSEQ multiplex PCR; TCRdb has only the in-frame clones, and not every one. The sample includes about 200,000 clones, about 86% seen only once; the top ten take just under 9%. Looked up from germline, CDR1 is SNHLY and CDR2 is FYNNEI. Germline trimming cut 6 bases from V and 8 bases from J; bases unmatched to any gene: 7. CDR3 size: 14 residues. The TCR comes from a woman aged 45-65 years with acute COVID-19. The chain couples TRBV2 to TRBJ1-4; 9 nucleotides align to TRBD1. The specimen was PBMCs or T cells enriched from blood (not recorded which). In DNA, the CDR3 is TGTGCCAGCAGAGGGGGGACAGGGCAGGAAAAACTGTTTTTT. Translated, it gives CASRGGTGQEKLFF.